The 19 T cell receptor beta chains in this list originate from one sample, sequenced in a study of Ad26.COV2.S vaccination and SARS-CoV-2 variants. Assay: immunoSEQ multiplex PCR; the TCRdb copy retains only in-frame clones and omits some. This table holds 350,000 to 450,000 clones, roughly 85% found once. Specified treatment: around 19 received Ad26.COV2.S at low or high dose, single or two shots; several received placebo; per-sample allocation not given. Samples analyzed were those drawn on day 63 after the first vaccine or placebo injection. The source was peripheral blood, collected in a trial of Ad26.COV2.S vaccine versus placebo. These receptors were collected from a person between 18 and 65 years old who received the Ad26.COV2.S COVID-19 vaccine or a placebo.

The rearrangement uses TRBV24-1 and TRBJ2-3; D is ambiguous. Deletions cut 7 bases from V and 3 bases from J, with 10 bases between. CDR1 KGHDR and CDR2 SFDVKD come from the germline V gene. The CDR3 length is 13 residues. The CDR3 DNA is TGTGCCACCAGAGACCTTGTAACAGATACGCAGTATTTT. Amino acids: CATRDLVTDTQYF.

The rearrangement links TRBV7-2 to TRBJ1-1; the D is unclear. V was clipped by 4 bases and J by 4 bases, with 10 bases between them. The CDR3 length is 13 residues. Per the germline V gene, CDR1 is SGHTA and CDR2 is FQGNSA. This chain's CDR3 is CASSYVVGTEAFF. CDR3 coding DNA: TGTGCCAGCAGCTACGTAGTGGGCACTGAAGCTTTCTTT. The full variable domain, with the rest looked up from reference TRBV7-2 and TRBJ1-1, is GAGVSQSPSNKVTEKGKDVELRCDPISGHTALYWYRQSLGQGLEFLIYFQGNSAPDKSGLPSDRFSAERTGGSVSTLTIQRTQQEDSAVYLCASSYVVGTEAFFGQGTRLTVV.

V gene TRBV5-1 combines with J gene TRBJ2-3; 12 bases agree with TRBD2. The CDR3 consists of 18 residues. The germline gives CDR1 SGHRS, CDR2 YFSETQ. The ends lost 0 bases at V and 2 bases at J; junction bases unmatched: 7. The CDR3 loop reads CASSLARTSGTYTDTQYF. The DNA for the CDR3 is TGCGCCAGCAGCTTGGCCCGGACTAGCGGGACCTACACAGATACGCAGTATTTT.

CDR3 sequence (DNA): TGTGCCAGCAGTGACTCGGTGTCCCCCTACGAGCAGTACTTC. Translating it yields CASSDSVSPYEQYF. The chain uses TRBV6-4 and TRBJ2-7; D gene uncertain. The CDR3 runs 14 residues. From germline, CDR1 is MRHNA and CDR2 SNTAGT. Trimming took off 0 bases at V and 2 bases at J, with 8 bases between the two ends.

The chain is built from TRBV28 and TRBJ2-7, with D perhaps matching TRBD2 (5 bases). The CDR3 runs 15 residues. V was trimmed by 4 bases and J by 2 bases, leaving 15 bases between them. Germline CDR1 reads MDHEN; CDR2 reads SYDVKM. CDR3 sequence: CASSSPSFPPYEQYF. The CDR3 DNA reads as TGTGCCAGCAGTTCTCCTAGCTTCCCCCCCTACGAGCAGTACTTC.

V is TRBV18 and J is TRBJ2-7, with D maybe TRBD1 (5 bases). This CDR3 comprises 13 residues. Trimming removed 3 bases from V and 2 bases from J, with 8 bases in between. Looked up from germline, CDR1 is KGHSH and CDR2 is LQKENI. CDR3 DNA sequence: TGTGCCAGCTCACCCAGGACAACCTACGAGCAGTACTTC. It encodes CASSPRTTYEQYF.

Worth noting for this clone: Within the sample, other DNA sequences also encode this same CDR3. The V and J genes are TRBV5-6 and TRBJ1-2; D gene unclear. Germline V CDR1 and CDR2: SGHDT, YYEEEE. Deletions cut 1 base from V and 4 bases from J, with 5 bases between. This CDR3 region has 12 residues. CDR3 loop: CASSLSSYGYTF. CDR3 DNA: TGTGCCAGCAGCTTGTCCTCCTATGGCTACACCTTC.

This chain connects TRBV5-1 to TRBJ2-4, with 16 bases aligning to TRBD2. Trimming removed 4 bases from V and 1 base from J; junction bases left unmatched: 5. The CDR3 is 18 residues long. Germline V gene sequence: CDR1 SGHRS, CDR2 YFSETQ. Here the CDR3 reads CASSPGLAGGRAKNIQYF. The CDR3 DNA sequence: TGCGCCAGCAGCCCGGGACTAGCGGGGGGGCGGGCCAAAAACATTCAGTACTTC.

A single count supports this clone. The rearrangement joins TRBV30 to TRBJ2-3; 8 positions match TRBD2. With 2 bases clipped from V and 4 bases from J, the junction kept 5 bases outside the gene matches. Per germline, CDR1 GTSNPN and CDR2 SVGIG (reference sequence). The CDR3 is 14 amino acids. The CDR3 DNA reads as TGTGCCTGGAGTATTAGCGGGGCCCCAGATACGCAGTATTTT. It codes for CAWSISGAPDTQYF. The full variable domain, its missing parts supplied by reference TRBV30 and TRBJ2-3, is SQTIHQWPATLVQPVGSPLSLECTVEGTSNPNLYWYRQAAGRGLQLLFYSVGIGQISSEVPQNLSASRPQDRQFILSSKKLLLSDSGFYLCAWSISGAPDTQYFGPGTRLTVL.

The rearrangement links TRBV6-5 to TRBJ2-1, with 11 bases matching TRBD2. CDR3 length: 15 amino acids. Germline CDR1 reads MNHEY; CDR2 reads SVGAGI. J lost 8 bases, V lost 4 bases, and 7 bases had no gene match. The CDR3 protein is CASSSLAGGLDEQFF. DNA of the CDR3: TGTGCCAGCAGTTCCCTAGCGGGAGGACTCGATGAGCAGTTCTTC.

This clone was detected only a few times. This rearrangement joins TRBV4-3 to TRBJ2-7, with 10 positions matching TRBD1. Trimming took 1 base from V and 3 from J; bases not matched to a gene: 6. The CDR3 is 16 amino acids. The V gene's germline CDR1 is LGHNA and CDR2 YSLEER. As DNA, the CDR3 is TGCGCCAGCAGCCAAGTCTCCGGGACAGGGGTCTACGAGCAGTACTTC. As protein: CASSQVSGTGVYEQYF.

This chain uses TRBV5-6 with TRBJ2-7; a possible D gene is TRBD2 (5 bases). Germline V gene sequence: CDR1 SGHDT, CDR2 YYEEEE. Between the trimmed V and J ends, which lost 3 bases and 7 bases, there was a span of 14 bases. This CDR3 has 13 residues. As DNA, the CDR3 is TGTGCCAGCAGCTCAGCGGCCGTTCGTGAGCAGTACTTC. This sequence encodes CASSSAAVREQYF.

The chain has TRBV28 and TRBJ2-1, with D unclear. This CDR3 has 12 residues. The germline gives CDR1 MDHEN, CDR2 SYDVKM. Trimming removed 6 bases from V and 12 bases from J, with 15 bases in between. The CDR3 DNA is TGTGCCAGCAGCCCTCAAACCCCGGGGCAGTTCTTC. It codes for CASSPQTPGQFF.

The V call is TRBV29-1, the J call TRBJ1-2; D gene ambiguous. The CDR3 extends over 13 amino acids. Germline lookup yields CDR1 SQVTM and CDR2 ANQGSEA. V shed 3 bases and J shed 4 bases, with 12 bases lying between them. CDR3 loop: CSVDLGSSYGYTF. In nucleotides, the CDR3 is TGCAGCGTTGATTTGGGGTCTTCCTATGGCTACACCTTC.

V gene TRBV3-1 (or the pseudogene TRBV3-2) combines with J gene TRBJ1-4, with no clear D. Germline V lookup: CDR1 LGHDT, CDR2 YNNKEL (reference sequence). The CDR3 length is 11 residues. The ends were cut back, 5 bases at V and 11 bases at J, with 9 bases in the middle. This CDR3 reads CASSTAGKLFF. DNA for the CDR3: TGTGCCAGCAGCACAGCTGGGAAACTGTTTTTT.

The chain combines TRBV14 with TRBJ1-2; 10 bases agree with TRBD1. Germline V lookup: CDR1 SGHDN, CDR2 FVKESK. The V segment lost 4 bases and the J segment 6 bases; nucleotides outside the gene matches: 11. The CDR3 has 16 residues. For the CDR3, the DNA is TGTGCCAGCAGCCGTTTCCGGGACAGGGGATTAAATGGCTACACCTTC. Amino acids: CASSRFRDRGLNGYTF.

The rearrangement joins TRBV4-2 to TRBJ2-1, with 12 bases aligning to TRBD2. Germline loops: CDR1 LGHNA, CDR2 YNFKEQ. V shed 4 bases and J 15 bases; nucleotides not matched to a gene: 4. The CDR3 runs to 12 residues. The CDR3 DNA sequence: TGTGCCAGCAGCCGACTAGCGGGGGACCCGTTCTTC. It codes for CASSRLAGDPFF.

The table lists this clone with a count of one. V usage is TRBV11-3 and J usage is TRBJ2-3; 9 nucleotides align to TRBD1. Germline loops: CDR1 SGHNT, CDR2 YENEEA. The junction had 5 bases not matched to a gene; V was cut back by 4 bases and J by 3 bases. CDR3 length equals 15 residues. CDR3 in DNA: TGTGCCAGCAGCTCACATGGACAGGGGACAGATACGCAGTATTTT. The encoded protein is CASSSHGQGTDTQYF.

This chain connects TRBV11-2 to TRBJ1-2, with a tentative D call TRBD1 (6 bases). This CDR3 comprises 14 residues. Germline V gives CDR1 SGHAT, CDR2 FQNNGV. V gave up 5 bases and J gave up 7 bases, with 17 bases separating them. In nucleotides, the CDR3 is TGTGCCAGCAGCCCACTGGCCAGGGGAGGTGGCTACACCTTC. The encoded protein is CASSPLARGGGYTF.